Shown below are 23 T cell receptor beta chains from a single sample sequenced in a study of OX40 agonist ivuxolimab in advanced cancers. Clones were sequenced by immunoSEQ multiplex PCR, and TCRdb holds only the in-frame ones, with some missing. The sample includes some 70,000 clones, about 91% of them seen just once. This material consisted of CD4+ or CD8+ T cells sorted from blood, taken in a trial of the OX40 agonist ivuxolimab. The origin of the receptors is an adult with an advanced solid tumor such as melanoma, head and neck, liver or kidney cancer.

The chain has TRBV19 and TRBJ1-1; D ambiguous. Between the trimmed V and J ends, which lost 4 bases and 0 bases, there was a span of 6 bases. Germline V gene data show CDR1 as LNHDA and CDR2 as SQIVND (reference sequence). This CDR3 is built from 13 residues. The CDR3 sequence: CASSTQMNTEAFF. CDR3 coding DNA: TGTGCCAGTAGTACACAAATGAACACTGAAGCTTTCTTT.

The chain links TRBV9 to TRBJ2-7; the match to TRBD2 covers 11 bases. V lost 3 bases and J lost 4; bases outside the gene matches: 6. CDR1 is SGDLS, CDR2 YYNGEE, per germline. This CDR3 is 15 amino acids long. CDR3 amino acids: CASSEGLAGGYEQYF. The CDR3 nucleotides are TGTGCCAGCAGCGAGGGGCTAGCGGGAGGATACGAGCAGTACTTC.

Written as DNA, the CDR3 is TGTGCCAGCAGCCAAGTGGGCGGGCTGAAGTTCTTC. Protein: CASSQVGGLKFF. This chain joins TRBV14 and TRBJ2-1; perhaps TRBD2 as D (5 bases). The germline V gene has CDR1 SGHDN and CDR2 FVKESK. This CDR3 has 12 amino acids. Trimming shortened V by 1 base and J by 14 bases, and 12 bases separated the two germline ends.

V gene TRBV7-8 combines with J gene TRBJ2-3; 13 bases match TRBD2. Germline V CDR1 and CDR2: SGHVS, FQNEAQ. V dropped 5 bases and J dropped 7; count of bases not matched to a gene: 15. This CDR3 has 18 amino acids. CDR3 amino acids: CASSPHRLAGGPTYTQYF. CDR3 bases: TGTGCCAGCAGCCCGCACCGACTAGCGGGGGGACCCACCTATACGCAGTATTTT.

This clone appeared once. The chain links TRBV5-1 to TRBJ2-5; maybe TRBD2 (6 bases). The germline CDR1 and CDR2 sequences are SGHRS and YFSETQ. Trimming shortened V by 4 bases and J by 7 bases, and 14 bases separated the two germline ends. The CDR3 has 13 amino acids. CDR3 sequence (DNA): TGCGCCAGCAGCCAGAGACTAGTCGGGACCCAGTACTTC. It translates to CASSQRLVGTQYF. The complete variable domain, with remaining parts taken from reference TRBV5-1 and TRBJ2-5, reads KAGVTQTPRYLIKTRGQQVTLSCSPISGHRSVSWYQQTPGQGLQFLFEYFSETQRNKGNFPGRFSGRQFSNSRSEMNVSTLELGDSALYLCASSQRLVGTQYFGPGTRLLVL.

V usage is TRBV30 and J usage is TRBJ2-3, with 14 bases fitting TRBD2. V lost 5 bases and J lost 2; bases outside the gene matches: 3. CDR3 length equals 15 residues. Germline assignment: CDR1 GTSNPN and CDR2 SVGIG (reference sequence). The DNA of the CDR3 is TGTGCCTGGGGACTAGCGGGGGGAACCACAGATACGCAGTATTTT. Translating gives CAWGLAGGTTDTQYF. The whole variable domain, remainder taken from reference TRBV30 and TRBJ2-3, is SQTIHQWPATLVQPVGSPLSLECTVEGTSNPNLYWYRQAAGRGLQLLFYSVGIGQISSEVPQNLSASRPQDRQFILSSKKLLLSDSGFYLCAWGLAGGTTDTQYFGPGTRLTVL.

The chain employs TRBV19 and TRBJ1-4, with a tentative D call TRBD1 (6 bases). The V and J ends lost 4 bases and 8 bases respectively, with 11 bases between them. Germline V gene data show CDR1 as LNHDA and CDR2 as SQIVND (reference sequence). This CDR3 is 13 amino acids long. The CDR3 spells CASSTGVGEKLFF. In nucleotides, the CDR3 is TGTGCCAGTAGTACAGGGGTGGGCGAAAAACTGTTTTTT.

This sequence joins TRBV7-8 and TRBJ1-1; D uncertain. The CDR3 extends over 12 amino acids. Germline V gene sequence: CDR1 SGHVS, CDR2 FQNEAQ. The V end lost 10 bases, the J end lost 0 bases, and 9 bases lay between the germline ends. For the CDR3, the DNA is TGTGCCACGGGCATCTTGAACACTGAAGCTTTCTTT. It is translated as CATGILNTEAFF.

The V gene is TRBV6-5, the J gene TRBJ2-2; D perhaps matches TRBD2 (6 bases). The CDR3 runs to 15 residues. The germline gives CDR1 MNHEY, CDR2 SVGAGI. Between the trimmed V and J ends, which lost 8 bases and 0 bases, there was a span of 13 bases. In DNA form, the CDR3 reads TGTGCCAGCTCCCGCAGCGGGTCGAACACCGGGGAGCTGTTTTTT. This sequence encodes CASSRSGSNTGELFF.

J is TRBJ2-1 and V is TRBV11-3; D perhaps matches TRBD2 (6 bases). CDR3 length: 16 amino acids. V was cut by 5 bases and J by 0 bases, with 14 bases left in between. Germline assignment: CDR1 SGHNT and CDR2 YENEEA. The CDR3 here is CASSLISGNSYNEQFF. The CDR3 nucleotides are TGTGCCAGCAGCCTGATTAGCGGCAACTCCTACAATGAGCAGTTCTTC.

The chain is built from TRBV4-2 and TRBJ2-7; no clear D gene. The CDR3 is 14 amino acids. Germline loops: CDR1 LGHNA, CDR2 YNFKEQ. Trimming removed 0 bases at V and 3 bases at J, with 9 bases between. CDR3 sequence reads: CASSQEAGLYEQYF. The CDR3 DNA reads as TGTGCCAGCAGCCAAGAGGCAGGTCTCTACGAGCAGTACTTC.

The chain is built from TRBV30 and TRBJ1-2, with unresolved D. Germline loops: CDR1 GTSNPN, CDR2 SVGIG (reference sequence). CDR3 length equals 15 residues. Between the trimmed V and J ends, which lost 0 bases and 6 bases, there was a span of 17 bases. CDR3 residues: CAWSVSGHGRNGYTF. The DNA for the CDR3 is TGTGCCTGGAGTGTAAGCGGTCACGGCAGAAATGGCTACACCTTC.

The chain employs TRBV4-1 and TRBJ2-2; the D is unclear. CDR3 size: 14 residues. V lost 4 bases to trimming and J lost 5 bases, with 11 bases between them. Germline V gene lookup returns CDR1 MGHRA and CDR2 YSYEKL. CDR3 DNA sequence: TGCGCCAGCAGCCCAAGATCCCGGACCGGGGAGCTGTTTTTT. As protein: CASSPRSRTGELFF.

J is TRBJ2-7 and V is TRBV11-3, with 12 bases identical to TRBD2. The CDR3 contains 17 residues. Germline V gives CDR1 SGHNT, CDR2 YENEEA. Germline trimming cut 4 bases from V and 0 bases from J; bases unmatched to any gene: 7. CDR3 protein: CASSSTSGSTDSYEQYF. Written as DNA, the CDR3 is TGTGCCAGCAGCTCGACTAGCGGGAGTACCGACTCCTACGAGCAGTACTTC.

The chain uses TRBV29-1 and TRBJ2-7, with TRBD2 matching 7 bases. The junction had 5 bases not matched to a gene; V was cut back by 4 bases and J by 5 bases. The CDR3 extends over 12 amino acids. Germline values: CDR1 SQVTM, CDR2 ANQGSEA. CDR3 in DNA: TGCAGCGTTGGACTGGGGGGGGACGAGCAGTACTTC. Residues: CSVGLGGDEQYF.

V usage is TRBV6-1 and J usage is TRBJ2-2; 12 positions agree with TRBD1. The CDR3 runs 14 residues. Germline CDR1 and CDR2: MNHNS and SASEGT. The V and J ends lost 8 bases and 7 bases, in that order; junction bases with no gene match: 5. CDR3 nucleotides: TGTGCCAGCCGGGACAGGGGGCGCGTCGGGGAGCTGTTTTTT. Protein sequence: CASRDRGRVGELFF.

This sequence joins TRBV19 and TRBJ2-2; TRBD1 matches at 7 bases. Trimming took 6 bases from V and 4 from J; bases not matched to a gene: 5. The CDR3 runs to 14 residues. The germline CDR1 and CDR2 sequences are LNHDA and SQIVND (reference sequence). CDR3 sequence: CASRTDRLTGELFF. For the CDR3, the DNA is TGTGCCAGTAGAACGGACAGGCTCACCGGGGAGCTGTTTTTT.

The rearrangement links TRBV7-6 to TRBJ2-5; D may match TRBD1 or TRBD2 (5 bases each). The J call is in doubt because the DNA end fits TRBJ2-7 better. Germline lookup yields CDR1 SGHVS and CDR2 FNYEAQ. The CDR3 has 13 residues. CDR3 in amino acids: CASSVGRAYEQYF. CDR3 nucleotide sequence: TGTGCCAGCAGCGTGGGACGGGCCTACGAGCAGTACTTC.

The rearrangement uses TRBV9 and TRBJ2-2; 10 bases align to TRBD2. This CDR3 contains 16 residues. CDR1 SGDLS and CDR2 YYNGEE come from the germline V gene. Germline trimming cut 2 bases from V and 5 bases from J; bases unmatched to any gene: 6. The CDR3 loop reads CASSVGPAGGTGELFF. CDR3 DNA sequence: TGTGCCAGCAGCGTGGGGCCAGCGGGAGGGACCGGGGAGCTGTTTTTT. Looking up the rest from reference TRBV9 and TRBJ2-2 gives the full variable domain: DSGVTQTPKHLITATGQRVTLRCSPRSGDLSVYWYQQSLDQGLQFLIQYYNGEERAKGNILERFSAQQFPDLHSELNLSSLELGDSALYFCASSVGPAGGTGELFFGEGSRLTVL.

The chain recombines TRBV14 with TRBJ2-7; D uncertain. From germline, CDR1 is SGHDN and CDR2 FVKESK. V was pared by 2 bases and J by 5 bases, with 19 bases between. The CDR3 is made up of 16 amino acids. The DNA for the CDR3 is TGTGCCAGCAGCCAATTTCTCCCGCGGAGAGGCGACGAGCAGTACTTC. Translating gives CASSQFLPRRGDEQYF.

CDR3 loop: CASSVSLAGGRGEQFF. Here the CDR3 DNA reads TGTGCCAGCAGCGTAAGTCTAGCGGGGGGGAGAGGTGAGCAGTTCTTC. The rearrangement links TRBV9 to TRBJ2-1; 12 positions match TRBD2. V was clipped by 1 base and J by 9 bases; unmatched bases: 8. The CDR3 runs to 16 residues. CDR1 and CDR2 (germline): SGDLS, YYNGEE.

V and J are TRBV30 and TRBJ2-5, with 9 bases identical to TRBD2. The CDR3 contains 15 residues. CDR1 and CDR2 (germline): GTSNPN, SVGIG (reference sequence). The J segment lost 1 base and the V segment lost 2 bases, leaving 5 bases of the junction unmatched. CDR3 in DNA: TGTGCCTGGAGTCGAGGGCGGGGGGGCCAAGAGACCCAGTACTTC. Translation: CAWSRGRGGQETQYF. Supplemented by reference TRBV30 and TRBJ2-5, the full variable domain reads SQTIHQWPATLVQPVGSPLSLECTVEGTSNPNLYWYRQAAGRGLQLLFYSVGIGQISSEVPQNLSASRPQDRQFILSSKKLLLSDSGFYLCAWSRGRGGQETQYFGPGTRLLVL.

The chain is built from TRBV5-1 and TRBJ1-1; TRBD1 might be the D (6 bases). The CDR3 consists of 15 residues. Trimming cost V 0 bases and J 5 bases, with 14 bases left between them. Per the germline V gene, CDR1 is SGHRS and CDR2 is YFSETQ. The CDR3 spells CASSLGPGEGTEAFF. Here the CDR3 DNA reads TGCGCCAGCAGCTTGGGGCCAGGGGAAGGGACTGAAGCTTTCTTT.